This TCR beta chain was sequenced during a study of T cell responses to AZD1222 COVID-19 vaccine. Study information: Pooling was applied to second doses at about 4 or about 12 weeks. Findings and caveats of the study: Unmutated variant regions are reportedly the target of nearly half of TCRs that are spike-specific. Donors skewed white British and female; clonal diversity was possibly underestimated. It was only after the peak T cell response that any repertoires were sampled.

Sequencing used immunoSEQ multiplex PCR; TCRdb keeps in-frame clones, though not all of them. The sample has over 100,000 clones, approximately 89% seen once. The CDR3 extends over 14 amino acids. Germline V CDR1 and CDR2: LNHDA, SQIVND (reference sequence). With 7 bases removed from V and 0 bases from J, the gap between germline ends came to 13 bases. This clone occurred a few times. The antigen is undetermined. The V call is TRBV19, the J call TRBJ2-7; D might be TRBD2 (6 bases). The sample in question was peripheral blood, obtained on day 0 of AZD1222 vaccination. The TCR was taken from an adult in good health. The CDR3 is CASKIAVASYEQYF. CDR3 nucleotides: TGTGCCAGTAAGATAGCGGTCGCCTCCTACGAGCAGTACTTC. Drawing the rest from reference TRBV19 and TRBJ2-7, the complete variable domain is DGGITQSPKYLFRKEGQNVTLSCEQNLNHDAMYWYRQDPGQGLRLIYYSQIVNDFQKGDIAEGYSVSREKKESFPLTVTSAQKNPTAFYLCASKIAVASYEQYFGPGTRLTVT.